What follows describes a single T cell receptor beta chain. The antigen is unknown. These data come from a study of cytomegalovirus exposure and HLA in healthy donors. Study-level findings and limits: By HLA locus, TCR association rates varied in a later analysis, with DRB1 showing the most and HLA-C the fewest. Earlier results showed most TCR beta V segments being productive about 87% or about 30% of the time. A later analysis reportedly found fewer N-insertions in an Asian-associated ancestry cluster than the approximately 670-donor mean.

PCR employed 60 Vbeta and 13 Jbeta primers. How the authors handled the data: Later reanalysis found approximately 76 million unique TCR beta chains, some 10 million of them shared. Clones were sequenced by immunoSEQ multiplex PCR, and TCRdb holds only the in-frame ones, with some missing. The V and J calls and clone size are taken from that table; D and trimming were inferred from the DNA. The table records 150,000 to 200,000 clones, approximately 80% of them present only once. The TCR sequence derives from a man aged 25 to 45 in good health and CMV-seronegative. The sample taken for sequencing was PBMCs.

CDR3 region: CASSYAPDRRNGETQYF. The CDR3 nucleotides are TGCGCCAGCAGTTACGCACCGGACAGGCGCAATGGGGAGACCCAGTACTTC. V usage is TRBV5-1 and J usage is TRBJ2-5; TRBD1 aligns across 7 bases. Trimming at V came to 5 bases and at J to 5 bases, leaving 18 bases not matched to a gene. Germline lookup yields CDR1 SGHRS and CDR2 YFSETQ. This CDR3 is 17 amino acids long.